A selection of T cell receptor beta chains follows, all from one sample in a study of CD8 T cell repertoires and HIV-1 epitope variants. Some clones are missing from TCRdb's copy, which holds only in-frame ones; the method was immunoSEQ multiplex PCR. There are some 2,400 clones in the sample; 73% occur only once, and around two fifths lies in the top ten. The antigens for these receptors are not known. Sequencing was done on a sample of cultured CD8+ T cells derived from PBMCs. These receptors were collected from a male donor with HIV. CDR3s include the opening cysteine and the closing phenylalanine or tryptophan. A D gene is named only where the DNA matches it firmly. Not all rows give a size; the values are once, few, many and, for expanded clones, a class.

NA,NA,TRBJ1-2,TRBV18,CASSPNSGEGYGYTF,TGTGCCAGCTCACCAAATTCAGGGGAGGGCTATGGCTACACCTTC
NA,NA,TRBJ1-6,TRBV18,CASSPRENSPLHF,TGTGCCAGCTCACCCCGGGAAAATTCACCCCTCCACTTT
NA,NA,TRBJ1-1,TRBV6-5,CASSSQGSLNTEAFF,TGTGCCAGCAGTTCACAGGGAAGCTTGAACACTGAAGCTTTCTTT
NA,NA,TRBJ2-7,TRBV6-6,CASSPGAITYEQYF,TGTGCCAGCAGCCCCGGGGCGATTACCTACGAGCAGTACTTC
few,TRBD1,TRBJ2-7,TRBV6-5,CASSYSGTGAAYEQYF,TGTGCCAGCAGTTACTCGGGTACAGGGGCCGCCTACGAGCAGTACTTC
few,NA,TRBJ2-2,TRBV9,CASSEGFWNTGELFF,TGTGCCAGCTCGGAAGGGTTCTGGAACACCGGGGAGCTGTTTTTT
NA,NA,TRBJ1-1,TRBV7-9,CASRTDGVNTEAFF,TGTGCCAGCAGAACGGACGGGGTAAACACTGAAGCTTTCTTT
few,NA,TRBJ1-6,TRBV5-6,CASSFLQGVNSPLHF,TGTGCCAGCAGCTTCCTCCAGGGCGTGAATTCACCCCTCCACTTT
once,NA,TRBJ2-3,TRBV2,CASSESAGYIADTQYF,TGTGCCAGCAGTGAGTCCGCAGGGTATATCGCAGATACGCAGTATTTT
NA,TRBD2,TRBJ2-7,TRBV5-1,CASSLYSGTTSSYEQYF,TGCGCCAGCAGCTTATACAGCGGGACCACAAGCTCCTACGAGCAGTACTTC
NA,NA,TRBJ2-1,TRBV11-3,CASSLGAEQFF,TGTGCCAGCAGCTTGGGGGCTGAGCAGTTCTTC
few,NA,TRBJ2-2,TRBV19,CASSLWEVSTGELFF,TGTGCCAGTAGTTTGTGGGAGGTTAGCACCGGGGAGCTGTTTTTT
NA,NA,TRBJ2-5,TRBV5-1,CASSTLGGETQYF,TGCGCCAGCAGCACACTCGGTGGGGAGACCCAGTACTTC
NA,NA,TRBJ1-3,TRBV11-2,CASSSPGSGNTIYF,TGTGCCAGCAGCTCCCCGGGCTCTGGAAACACCATATATTTT
few,NA,TRBJ1-1,TRBV29-1,CSVGVFTEAFF,TGCAGCGTTGGGGTGTTCACTGAAGCTTTCTTT
NA,NA,TRBJ2-7,TRBV6-5,CASRGTPYEQYF,TGTGCCAGCAGAGGTACGCCCTACGAGCAGTACTTC
NA,NA,TRBJ2-7,TRBV10-1,CASSASGLLSSYEQYF,TGCGCCAGCAGTGCGTCGGGACTCTTGAGCTCCTACGAGCAGTACTTC
few,TRBD1,TRBJ2-1,TRBV29-1,CSVMGGTGENEQFF,TGCAGCGTCATGGGAGGGACAGGGGAGAATGAGCAGTTCTTC
few,NA,TRBJ1-5,TRBV2,CASNRAREPYQPQHF,TGTGCCAGCAATAGGGCCAGGGAGCCCTATCAGCCCCAGCATTTT
few,NA,TRBJ1-1,TRBV19,CASASGGITEAFF,TGTGCCAGTGCGTCGGGAGGGATCACTGAAGCTTTCTTT
NA,NA,TRBJ2-6,TRBV5-4,CASSLQGSGANVLTF,TGTGCCAGCAGCTTACAGGGCTCTGGGGCCAACGTCCTGACTTTC
NA,NA,TRBJ2-5,TRBV5-4,CASSLPPKETQYF,TGTGCCAGCAGCTTGCCCCCGAAAGAGACCCAGTACTTC
NA,TRBD1,TRBJ2-1,TRBV6-5,CASSYGTAYNEQFF,TGTGCCAGCAGTTACGGGACAGCTTATAATGAGCAGTTCTTC
NA,TRBD2,TRBJ2-7,TRBV27,CASSSGTSGNSYEQYF,TGTGCCAGCAGTTCCGGGACTAGCGGGAACTCCTACGAGCAGTACTTC
NA,TRBD1,TRBJ2-5,TRBV11-1,CASSSYRGGETQYF,TGTGCCAGCAGCTCCTACAGGGGTGGAGAGACCCAGTACTTC
once,NA,TRBJ1-6,TRBV19,CASKTGGTSSPLHF,TGTGCCAGTAAGACCGGGGGGACTTCTTCACCCCTCCACTTT
once,NA,TRBJ2-1,TRBV10-3,CAISDKQVIHNEQFF,TGTGCCATCAGTGATAAACAGGTGATCCACAATGAGCAGTTCTTC